Presented here are 25 T cell receptor beta chains from one specimen sequenced in a study of T cells after yellow fever vaccination. TCRdb passed the 5' RACE reads through MiXCR, listing each CDR3 protein once. The table lists a few hundred thousand distinct CDR3 sequences, approximately 21% of them singletons. Source: PBMCs, taken 15 days after the yellow fever booster vaccination. These receptors came from a young man who received the YFV17D yellow fever vaccine.

The V and J genes are TRBV28 and TRBJ1-1; perhaps TRBD1 as D (6 bases). In germline, CDR1 is MDHEN, CDR2 SYDVKM. V shed 5 bases and J shed 0 bases, with 19 bases lying between them. CDR3 length: 17 amino acids. The CDR3: CASSPPLPGTLNTEAFF. DNA for the CDR3: TGTGCCAGCAGTCCACCCCTCCCCGGGACACTGAACACTGAAGCTTTCTTT.

The chain employs TRBV12-3 or TRBV12-4 and TRBJ2-7, with D possibly TRBD1 on 6 matching bases. Trimming removed 3 bases at V and 6 bases at J, with 18 bases between. This CDR3 has 15 residues. The CDR3 sequence is CASSFGATGFVEQYF. CDR3 DNA: TGTGCCAGCAGTTTTGGAGCAACAGGGTTTGTCGAGCAGTACTTC.

The chain carries TRBV7-2 and TRBJ2-2, with a possible D match to TRBD1 (6 bases). The CDR3 covers 16 residues. Trimming took off 5 bases at V and 2 bases at J, with 15 bases between the two ends. Germline CDR1 reads SGHTA; CDR2 reads FQGNSA. The CDR3 DNA is TGTGCCAGCAGCCCTCGGACAGCCCTAAACACCGGGGAGCTGTTTTTT. Protein product: CASSPRTALNTGELFF.

The chain employs TRBV7-9 and TRBJ1-3; D not resolved. Trimming shortened V by 5 bases and J by 3 bases, and 8 bases separated the two germline ends. The CDR3 is 13 amino acids. The germline CDR1 and CDR2 sequences are SEHNR and FQNEAQ (reference sequence). The CDR3 loop reads CASSGPFGNTIYF. The CDR3 bases are TGTGCCAGCAGCGGGCCTTTTGGAAACACCATATATTTT.

This clonotype showed up just a few times. The rearrangement links TRBV12-3 or TRBV12-4 to TRBJ2-1, with D possibly TRBD1 on 5 matching bases. Deletions cut 5 bases from V and 6 bases from J, with 20 bases between. The CDR3 is 16 residues long. CDR3 loop: CASSPPEGALGNEQFF. The CDR3 DNA is TGTGCCAGCAGTCCCCCCGAAGGGGCGCTCGGCAATGAGCAGTTCTTC.

There are a few counts of this clonotype. The CDR3 sequence: CSALKAGELFF. DNA for the CDR3: TGCAGTGCCCTAAAGGCCGGGGAGCTGTTTTTT. This sequence joins TRBV20-1 and TRBJ2-2; D remains ambiguous. The germline CDR1 and CDR2 sequences are DFQATT and SNEGSKA (reference sequence). V lost 6 bases and J 6 bases, leaving 8 bases between the germline ends. The CDR3 runs 11 residues.

This clonotype was picked up a small number of times. The chain carries TRBV20-1 and TRBJ2-5, with D maybe TRBD1 (6 bases). V was shortened by 6 bases and J by 2 bases, with 7 bases between the two germline ends. CDR3 length: 11 residues. Germline lookup yields CDR1 DFQATT and CDR2 SNEGSKA (reference sequence). Written as DNA, the CDR3 is TGCAGTGCCGGACAGCAAGAGACCCAGTACTTC. Translated: CSAGQQETQYF.

The chain uses TRBV29-1 and TRBJ1-2; D is unclear. Trimming stripped 7 bases from V and 2 bases from J, with 11 bases between. Germline loops: CDR1 SQVTM, CDR2 ANQGSEA. The CDR3 runs 12 residues. The CDR3 bases are TGCAGCGCCCAAACTGGGAACTATGGCTACACCTTC. It yields the protein CSAQTGNYGYTF. Full variable domain (remainder filled in from reference TRBV29-1 and TRBJ1-2): SAVISQKPSRDICQRGTSLTIQCQVDSQVTMMFWYRQQPGQSLTLIATANQGSEATYESGFVIDKFPISRPNLTFSTLTVSNMSPEDSSIYLCSAQTGNYGYTFGSGTRLTVV.

This clonotype was counted between two and nine times. This chain connects TRBV29-1 to TRBJ2-3; 10 bases align to TRBD2. Germline V gene data show CDR1 as SQVTM and CDR2 as ANQGSEA. The CDR3 totals 15 residues. V lost 5 bases, J lost 3 bases, and 8 bases stayed unmatched. CDR3 sequence (DNA): TGCAGCGTTTCGGCAGGGACTAGCGCAACAGATACGCAGTATTTT. This codes for CSVSAGTSATDTQYF.

The genes are TRBV7-9 and TRBJ2-7; 8 nucleotides line up with TRBD2. The CDR3 consists of 13 residues. Germline V gene sequence: CDR1 SEHNR, CDR2 FQNEAQ (reference sequence). V lost 6 bases and J lost 3; bases outside the gene matches: 4. The DNA of the CDR3 is TGTGCCAGCAGAGGACGGGGGGGCTACGAGCAGTACTTC. This encodes CASRGRGGYEQYF.

V is TRBV7-3 and J is TRBJ2-3, with D hard to call. Trimming took 5 bases from V and 4 from J, leaving 13 bases between them. The CDR3 runs 14 residues. The germline V gene has CDR1 SGHTA and CDR2 FQGTGA. CDR3 bases: TGTGCCAGCAGCCGCGGAGATAGCCCAGATACGCAGTATTTT. It codes for CASSRGDSPDTQYF.

This clonotype came up a few times. This rearrangement joins TRBV27 to TRBJ2-7, with D perhaps being TRBD1 or TRBD2 (5 bases each). Trimming cost V 0 bases and J 6 bases, with 21 bases left between them. The CDR3 contains 17 residues. Looked up from germline, CDR1 is MNHEY and CDR2 is SMNVEV (reference sequence). The DNA for the CDR3 is TGTGCCAGCAGTTTATCGACGAGCACCAGGGCAGGAGGCGAGCAGTACTTC. It translates to CASSLSTSTRAGGEQYF.

The chain combines TRBV10-3 with TRBJ1-1, with a weak D call TRBD1 (5 bases). The germline CDR1 and CDR2 sequences are ENHRY and SYGVKD. The CDR3 runs 13 residues. V dropped 7 bases and J dropped 6 bases, with 15 bases sitting between them. The CDR3 spells CAIKRARGAEAFF. The CDR3 nucleotides are TGTGCCATCAAAAGGGCCCGGGGGGCTGAAGCTTTCTTT.

This clonotype showed up just a few times. CDR3 in amino acids: CASSPQSGRASVEQFF. The DNA of the CDR3 is TGTGCCAGCAGCCCACAAAGCGGGAGGGCCAGTGTTGAGCAGTTCTTC. The chain joins TRBV11-2 to TRBJ2-1; 10 bases map to TRBD2. Germline CDR1 SGHAT, CDR2 FQNNGV. This CDR3 region has 16 residues. V trimming: 5 bases; J trimming: 9 bases; junction bases outside the gene matches: 13.

The chain carries TRBV20-1 and TRBJ2-3; the D gene is possibly TRBD2 (6 bases). Germline V gives CDR1 DFQATT, CDR2 SNEGSKA (reference sequence). V gave up 6 bases and J gave up 3 bases, with 22 bases separating them. The CDR3 extends over 16 amino acids. The CDR3 region is CSAPPGGNVKTDTQYF. CDR3 nucleotides: TGCAGTGCCCCCCCCGGAGGGAATGTGAAGACAGATACGCAGTATTTT.

The chain carries TRBV20-1 and TRBJ1-5, with 9 bases identical to TRBD1. The germline CDR1 and CDR2 sequences are DFQATT and SNEGSKA (reference sequence). This CDR3 spans 14 amino acids. Trimming cost V 3 bases and J 3 bases; bases outside gene matches: 3. DNA for the CDR3: TGCAGTGCTAGCCGGGACAGGGACAATCAGCCCCAGCATTTT. This codes for CSASRDRDNQPQHF.

This chain uses TRBV6-5 with TRBJ2-3, with TRBD2 identical over 7 bases. CDR1 and CDR2 from the germline V gene are MNHEY and SVGAGI. Trimming removed 4 bases from V and 2 bases from J; junction bases left unmatched: 3. This CDR3 is 14 amino acids long. The CDR3 here is CASSFREATDTQYF. CDR3 coding DNA: TGTGCCAGCAGTTTTCGGGAGGCCACAGATACGCAGTATTTT.

This chain links TRBV5-1 with TRBJ2-7, with 10 positions matching TRBD2. Per germline, CDR1 SGHRS and CDR2 YFSETQ. Losses at the gene ends were 1 base for V and 7 bases for J; bases not matched to a gene: 8. CDR3 length: 15 amino acids. The CDR3 region has the DNA TGCGCCAGCAGCTTGCTTGTAGCGGGAGGAGATGAGCAGTACTTC. It is translated as CASSLLVAGGDEQYF.

Of note for this clonotype: No DNA is shown, since the ends of the CDR3 on it are uncertain; the CDR3 is the one TCRdb lists. The chain has TRBV2 and TRBJ2-1; the table gives TRBD2 as D, unverified against the DNA. Germline CDR1 and CDR2: SNHLY and FYNNEI. The CDR3 is 20 amino acids long, termini counted. CDR3 sequence reads: CAFCCASSIRTGGVYNEQFF.

In this sample, this clonotype turned up a few times. The V gene is TRBV3-1, the J gene TRBJ2-7; TRBD1 aligns across 8 bases. This CDR3 region has 16 residues. Losses at the gene ends were 4 bases for V and 2 bases for J; bases not matched to a gene: 10. Germline lookup yields CDR1 LGHDT and CDR2 YNNKEL (reference sequence). CDR3 in amino acids: CASSLSTGAKPYEQYF. CDR3 nucleotides: TGTGCCAGCAGCCTTTCGACAGGGGCAAAGCCCTACGAGCAGTACTTC.

Ten or more counts support this clonotype. The chain links TRBV3-1 to TRBJ1-2, with TRBD1 matching over 9 bases. With 1 base clipped from V and 0 bases from J, the junction kept 6 bases outside the gene matches. Germline V gene sequence: CDR1 LGHDT, CDR2 YNNKEL (reference sequence). The CDR3 consists of 17 residues. The CDR3 reads CASSQGGTGNANYGYTF. CDR3 nucleotides: TGTGCCAGCAGCCAAGGAGGGACAGGGAACGCTAACTATGGCTACACCTTC.

The sample holds a few counts of this clonotype. This chain uses TRBV5-1 with TRBJ2-1; the match to TRBD2 covers 13 bases. CDR3 length: 16 amino acids. The germline V gene has CDR1 SGHRS and CDR2 YFSETQ. V lost 4 bases and J lost 9; bases outside the gene matches: 10. The CDR3 DNA reads TGCGCCAGCAGCCTAGAACTAGCGGGAGGGCCGGGTGAGCAGTTCTTC. Translated: CASSLELAGGPGEQFF.

In its sample, this clonotype was seen a few times. The chain uses TRBV12-5 and TRBJ1-6; possibly TRBD1 for D (6 bases). CDR1 and CDR2 from the germline V gene are LGHNT and FRNRAP. This CDR3 contains 14 residues. V gave up 9 bases and J gave up 5 bases, with 14 bases separating them. CDR3 sequence (DNA): TGTGCTAGCCACTTTGGACAGAATAATTCACCCCTCCACTTT. Protein product: CASHFGQNNSPLHF. Full variable domain (rest looked up from reference TRBV12-5 and TRBJ1-6): DARVTQTPRHKVTEMGQEVTMRCQPILGHNTVFWYRQTMMQGLELLAYFRNRAPLDDSGMPKDRFSAEMPDATLATLKIQPSEPRDSAVYFCASHFGQNNSPLHFGNGTRLTVT.

The V gene is TRBV5-1, the J gene TRBJ2-5; perhaps TRBD2 as D (5 bases). CDR3 length: 13 residues. The germline CDR1 and CDR2 sequences are SGHRS and YFSETQ. The V and J ends lost 2 bases and 4 bases respectively, with 9 bases between them. CDR3 sequence: CASSFIEGETQYF. The CDR3 DNA is TGCGCCAGCAGCTTCATCGAGGGAGAGACCCAGTACTTC.

The rearrangement joins TRBV20-1 to TRBJ2-1, with TRBD2 identical over 7 bases. Trimming at V came to 2 bases and at J to 7 bases, leaving 8 bases not matched to a gene. Germline-derived CDR1 and CDR2 are DFQATT and SNEGSKA (reference sequence). This CDR3 contains 14 residues. The CDR3 here is CSARLLAESNEQFF. The DNA of the CDR3 is TGCAGTGCTAGACTCCTAGCGGAGAGTAATGAGCAGTTCTTC.